What follows are 27 T cell receptor beta chains derived from one specimen sequenced in a study of graft-versus-host responses after intestinal transplantation. The table came from immunoSEQ multiplex PCR; TCRdb's copy has only in-frame clones and leaves some out. The sample holds roughly 120,000 clones, 90% seen once. Antigen specificity for these receptors is unknown. Here the sequenced sample was unstimulated CD4+ T cells sorted from spleen or lymph node cells, taken before intestinal transplant. The receptors here all came from a human donor who received an intestinal transplant.

The rearrangement uses TRBV5-1 and TRBJ2-1; D gene uncertain. The germline V and J ends were trimmed by 6 bases and 0 bases, with 10 bases remaining between them. Germline V lookup: CDR1 SGHRS, CDR2 YFSETQ. The CDR3 is made up of 14 amino acids. CDR3 in amino acids: CASTADSSYNEQFF. The CDR3 region has the DNA TGCGCCAGCACGGCGGATAGCTCCTACAATGAGCAGTTCTTC.

The chain employs TRBV29-1 and TRBJ2-7; 14 nucleotides align to TRBD2. Germline lookup yields CDR1 SQVTM and CDR2 ANQGSEA. The CDR3 is 14 residues long. The junction had 4 bases not matched to a gene; V was cut back by 5 bases and J by 4 bases. The CDR3 region has the DNA TGCAGCGTTCTAGGGACTAGCGGGAGTTACGAGCAGTACTTC. Its protein product is CSVLGTSGSYEQYF.

This clone was seen a single time. The chain has TRBV7-6 and TRBJ2-7, with 10 bases that match TRBD1. This CDR3 is 15 amino acids long. Per germline, CDR1 SGHVS and CDR2 FNYEAQ. Losses at the gene ends were 0 bases for V and 3 bases for J; bases not matched to a gene: 2. The CDR3 here is CASSLAGTGVYEQYF. The CDR3 coding sequence is TGTGCCAGCAGCTTAGCGGGGACAGGGGTCTACGAGCAGTACTTC.

The CDR3 DNA reads TGTGCCAGCAGCTCAACAGGGACTAGCGGCTTCGAGCAGTACTTC. Residues: CASSSTGTSGFEQYF. The V gene is TRBV7-9, the J gene TRBJ2-7, with 11 nucleotides matching TRBD2. V lost 4 bases, J lost 6 bases, and 8 bases stayed unmatched. The germline CDR1 and CDR2 sequences are SEHNR and FQNEAQ (reference sequence). This CDR3 region has 15 residues.

The J gene is TRBJ2-7, the V gene TRBV30; 8 nucleotides match TRBD2. The J segment lost 3 bases and the V segment lost 3 bases, leaving 7 bases of the junction unmatched. The CDR3 is 14 amino acids. Per the germline V gene, CDR1 is GTSNPN and CDR2 is SVGIG (reference sequence). CDR3 loop: CAWSGGGPNYEQYF. For the CDR3, the DNA is TGTGCCTGGAGCGGCGGGGGGCCTAACTACGAGCAGTACTTC.

This sequence joins TRBV2 and TRBJ2-3; D remains unclear. The CDR3 is made up of 15 amino acids. Trimming stripped 6 bases from V and 0 bases from J, with 13 bases between. Per the germline V gene, CDR1 is SNHLY and CDR2 is FYNNEI. CDR3 nucleotide sequence: TGTGCCAGCAGAGCTCACTACTCTAGCACAGATACGCAGTATTTT. Amino acids: CASRAHYSSTDTQYF. Combining the CDR3 with reference TRBV2 and TRBJ2-3 gives the whole variable domain EPEVTQTPSHQVTQMGQEVILRCVPISNHLYFYWYRQILGQKVEFLVSFYNNEISEKSEIFDDQFSVERPDGSNFTLKIRSTKLEDSAMYFCASRAHYSSTDTQYFGPGTRLTVL.

This chain uses TRBV5-4 with TRBJ2-1; TRBD2 aligns across 9 bases. The CDR3 length is 18 residues. The J segment lost 8 bases and the V segment lost 4 bases, leaving 19 bases of the junction unmatched. Germline-derived CDR1 and CDR2 are SGHNT and YYREEE (reference sequence). In DNA, the CDR3 is TGTGCCAGCAGCCTGGGAGCGGGAGGAACTCTGAGGCCCGATGAGCAGTTCTTC. Protein: CASSLGAGGTLRPDEQFF.

CDR3 in amino acids: CSAGITYNEQFF. The CDR3 region has the DNA TGCAGCGCCGGGATCACCTACAATGAGCAGTTCTTC. This sequence joins TRBV29-1 and TRBJ2-1; possible D gene TRBD2, 5 bases. Trimming took 7 bases from V and 2 from J, leaving 9 bases between them. The CDR3 contains 12 residues. Germline V gene lookup returns CDR1 SQVTM and CDR2 ANQGSEA.

The V call is TRBV19, the J call TRBJ2-3; 11 positions match TRBD2. With V trimmed by 5 bases and J by 1 base, 2 bases remained unmatched. CDR3 length: 15 amino acids. CDR1 is LNHDA and CDR2 is SQIVND in the germline V gene (reference sequence). The DNA for the CDR3 is TGTGCCAGTAGTGGGACTAGCGGACGCACAGATACGCAGTATTTT. Protein sequence: CASSGTSGRTDTQYF.

This clone was recorded once. V is TRBV6-1 and J is TRBJ1-2, with D perhaps matching TRBD1 (5 bases). V lost 2 bases and J 5 bases, leaving 6 bases between the germline ends. Per the germline V gene, CDR1 is MNHNS and CDR2 is SASEGT. This CDR3 has 12 amino acids. The CDR3 loop is CASSEQGYGYTF. DNA for the CDR3: TGTGCCAGCAGTGAACAGGGTTATGGCTACACCTTC.

The rearrangement uses TRBV6-5 and TRBJ2-1; D is possibly TRBD2 (5 bases). V shed 6 bases and J shed 5 bases, with 14 bases lying between them. CDR3 length: 14 residues. From germline, CDR1 is MNHEY and CDR2 SVGAGI. Written as DNA, the CDR3 is TGTGCCAGCAGCCGGGGTCGCACCGACAATGAGCAGTTCTTC. Translating gives CASSRGRTDNEQFF.

J is TRBJ2-1 and V is TRBV19; 9 bases fit TRBD2. The CDR3 has 16 residues. The junction had 10 bases not matched to a gene; V was cut back by 3 bases and J by 7 bases. In germline, CDR1 is LNHDA, CDR2 SQIVND (reference sequence). The CDR3 sequence: CASSMSAGGPLNEQFF. In nucleotides, the CDR3 is TGTGCCAGTAGTATGTCGGCGGGAGGGCCGTTGAATGAGCAGTTCTTC.

This chain links TRBV5-5 with TRBJ1-3, with 8 bases matching TRBD1. CDR3 size: 17 residues. Trimming took 0 bases from V and 4 from J; bases not matched to a gene: 9. Germline loops: CDR1 SGHKS, CDR2 YYEKEE (reference sequence). CDR3 amino acids: CASSLVAQGAGGNTIYF. As DNA, the CDR3 is TGTGCCAGCAGCTTGGTCGCGCAGGGGGCAGGGGGAAACACCATATATTTT.

The chain employs TRBV18 and TRBJ2-1; 7 nucleotides agree with TRBD2. The length of the CDR3 is 15 residues. V was pared by 4 bases and J by 6 bases, with 9 bases of the junction left unmatched. Germline values: CDR1 KGHSH, CDR2 LQKENI. The CDR3 loop reads CASSLTTSRGNEQFF. The CDR3 DNA reads TGTGCCAGCTCACTAACGACTAGCCGGGGCAATGAGCAGTTCTTC.

The rearrangement joins TRBV6-1 to TRBJ1-5; no clear D. Trimming removed 0 bases at V and 2 bases at J, with 5 bases between. This CDR3 spans 14 amino acids. Germline V gene sequence: CDR1 MNHNS, CDR2 SASEGT. The CDR3 loop is CASSEASGNQPQHF. The CDR3 DNA is TGTGCCAGCAGTGAAGCATCTGGCAATCAGCCCCAGCATTTT.

The chain joins TRBV30 to TRBJ1-1; tentatively, D is TRBD1 (5 bases). V was shortened by 0 bases and J by 1 base, with 6 bases between the two germline ends. The CDR3 covers 13 residues. Germline values: CDR1 GTSNPN, CDR2 SVGIG (reference sequence). The chain's CDR3 is CAWSVQENTEAFF. The CDR3, as DNA: TGTGCCTGGAGTGTACAGGAGAACACTGAAGCTTTCTTT.

DNA of the CDR3: TGTGCCAGTAGTATTACAACCAACACTGAAGCTTTCTTT. Its protein product is CASSITTNTEAFF. The gene calls are TRBV19 and TRBJ1-1; D call uncertain. CDR3 size: 13 residues. Deletions cut 3 bases from V and 2 bases from J, with 7 bases between. CDR1 and CDR2 (germline): LNHDA, SQIVND (reference sequence).

This chain uses TRBV27 with TRBJ1-5, with D possibly TRBD1 on 5 matching bases. Trimming shortened V by 3 bases and J by 7 bases, and 13 bases separated the two germline ends. Germline V gene lookup returns CDR1 MNHEY and CDR2 SMNVEV (reference sequence). This CDR3 contains 14 residues. CDR3 in amino acids: CASSLRQGHQPQHF. CDR3 bases: TGTGCCAGCAGTTTGAGGCAGGGCCACCAGCCCCAGCATTTT.

The chain uses TRBV6-1 and TRBJ1-5, with 8 bases fitting TRBD1. Looked up from germline, CDR1 is MNHNS and CDR2 is SASEGT. The CDR3 consists of 17 residues. The V gene end was trimmed by 2 bases and the J gene end by 4 bases; junction bases not matched to a gene: 10. The CDR3 DNA sequence: TGTGCCAGCAGTGAAAGCCCCAGGGGGCAGCTGAATCAGCCCCAGCATTTT. Its translation is CASSESPRGQLNQPQHF.

DNA of the CDR3: TGCGCCAGCACCGGACTACCCTTAGACCCTCGGGGGACAGATACGCAGTATTTT. Translated: CASTGLPLDPRGTDTQYF. This chain joins TRBV23-1 and TRBJ2-3, with a weak D call TRBD2 (6 bases). TRBV23-1 qualifies as an ORF whose function is uncertain. The CDR3 is made up of 18 amino acids. The V end lost 7 bases, the J end lost 3 bases, and 26 bases lay between the germline ends.

The table lists this clone with a count of one. The V and J genes are TRBV7-8 and TRBJ2-2; 7 bases align to TRBD1. CDR3 length: 14 amino acids. Germline loops: CDR1 SGHVS, CDR2 FQNEAQ. J lost 3 bases, V lost 4 bases, and 2 bases had no gene match. DNA of the CDR3: TGTGCCAGCAGCTCGGGACAGCACACCGGGGAGCTGTTTTTT. Translating it yields CASSSGQHTGELFF.

This rearrangement joins TRBV9 to TRBJ2-1; maybe TRBD2 (6 bases). CDR3 length: 15 residues. V dropped 0 bases and J dropped 8 bases, with 15 bases sitting between them. Germline V gene data show CDR1 as SGDLS and CDR2 as YYNGEE. The DNA for the CDR3 is TGTGCCAGCAGCGTAGAACCCGGGGGTGGTTATGAGCAGTTCTTC. Protein sequence: CASSVEPGGGYEQFF.

V usage is TRBV6-6 and J usage is TRBJ2-6; 9 bases line up with TRBD1. Germline V gene data show CDR1 as MNHNY and CDR2 as SVGAGI (reference sequence). The CDR3 consists of 15 residues. The J segment lost 2 bases and the V segment lost 5 bases, leaving 1 base of the junction unmatched. The CDR3 DNA reads TGTGCCAGCAGTACAGGGGGCGCTGGGGCCAACGTCCTGACTTTC. Translated, it gives CASSTGGAGANVLTF.

The chain links TRBV6-5 to TRBJ1-2; D is undetermined. This CDR3 has 14 amino acids. The V end lost 2 bases, the J end lost 7 bases, and 14 bases lay between the germline ends. Germline V CDR1 and CDR2: MNHEY, SVGAGI. CDR3 in DNA: TGTGCCAGCAGTTACGTCGGGTCCCCTACTGGCTACACCTTC. As protein: CASSYVGSPTGYTF.

V and J are TRBV10-3 and TRBJ1-2, with TRBD1 matching over 10 bases. The CDR3 length is 14 residues. The V gene's germline CDR1 is ENHRY and CDR2 SYGVKD. V lost 2 bases and J lost 8; bases outside the gene matches: 5. CDR3 sequence (DNA): TGTGCCATCAGTGAGGGGGACAGGGGAGAAGGCTACACCTTC. It encodes CAISEGDRGEGYTF.

A single count supports this clone. The chain uses TRBV9 and TRBJ1-5, with D possibly matching TRBD1 (5 bases). CDR1 and CDR2 from the germline V gene are SGDLS and YYNGEE. Trimming cost V 4 bases and J 6 bases, with 17 bases left between them. The CDR3 contains 15 residues. CDR3 residues: CASSISGGAGQPQHF. The CDR3 nucleotides are TGTGCCAGCAGCATAAGTGGAGGGGCGGGTCAGCCCCAGCATTTT.

This sequence joins TRBV6-1 and TRBJ1-1; 9 bases align to TRBD1. CDR3 length: 15 residues. Germline V CDR1 and CDR2: MNHNS, SASEGT. Germline trimming cut 6 bases from V and 3 bases from J; bases unmatched to any gene: 8. The CDR3 spells CASRPTQGADTEAFF. CDR3 DNA sequence: TGTGCCAGCAGGCCTACACAGGGGGCCGACACTGAAGCTTTCTTT.